This is a list of T cell receptor beta chains from one sample in a study of vaccination effects on CD4 cells after COVID-19. The method was immunoSEQ multiplex PCR; TCRdb's version includes in-frame clones alone and lacks a portion of them. This table holds about 70,000 clones, approximately 80% found once. The antigens for these receptors are not known. The sequences come from CD4+ T cells from PBMCs cultured without peptide, collected before COVID-19 vaccination. The receptors here all came from a human donor who received a COVID-19 vaccine. Both conserved end residues are trimmed from each CDR3.

>TRBV19
ASSPGQGSDTQY
>TRBV3-1/TRBV3-2
ASSQVFHRGFHGELF
>TRBV1
TSSLLSGGADNEQF
>TRBV19
ASSIEDHTDTQY
>TRBV2
ASSLQGLNTGELF
>TRBV24-1
ATSDIYNEQF
>TRBV29-1
SVAWSRNTGELF
>TRBV5-1
ASSLDPGGGHGYT
>TRBV6-5
ASSRSGTATEAF
>TRBV9
ASSPGGVRTEAF
>TRBV9
ASSTTQRTPGRNNYGYT
>TRBV6-1
ASSAPGTGISGNTIY
>TRBV7-2
ASSLGAGTGWNNEQF
>TRBV6-4
ASSDRVRQETQY
>TRBV10-3
AISQGSNEKLF
>TRBV2
ASSVYKGRDGYT
>TRBV6-5
ASSFRRVAGNTIY
>TRBV12-3/TRBV12-4
ASSFGQAETQY
>TRBV12-3/TRBV12-4
ASSLSGGPEAF
>TRBV25-1
ASSLTGTYGYT
>TRBV6-2/TRBV6-3
ASSDPGTSSYNEQF
>TRBV5-4
ASSLAGRSPFYGYT
>TRBV24-1
ATSDETDPYGYT
>TRBV30
AWNPGDRNQPQH
>TRBV27
ASSLKGANYGYT
>TRBV5-1
ATKGQATNSNQPQH
>TRBV5-1
ASSLNGGTEETQY
>TRBV9
ASSVSLGEKLF
>TRBV5-4
ASSLAFGGSTGELF
>TRBV24-1
ATSDPSGTGEKLF
>TRBV7-8
ASSFGAPNSGNTIY
>TRBV7-8
ASSLAGTFGYT
>TRBV7-2
ASSLGQGSTDTQY
>TRBV9
ASSSLSGGETQY
>TRBV24-1
ATSDLQRTGSTGELF
>TRBV20-1
SPWGSYGYT
>TRBV6-2/TRBV6-3
ASSVTGTDYGYT
>TRBV7-3
ASSLLGPGNTGELF
>TRBV27
ASRQMGGQETQY
>TRBV9
ASSVGSGEYEQF
>TRBV24-1
ATSDPGTEGNEQF
>TRBV7-3
ASSSNGLASTDTQY
>TRBV18
ASSPGLTEAF
>TRBV24-1
ATSDLGLATDTQY